This entry lists 3 T cell receptor beta chains sequenced from one sample in a study of shared T cell receptors in the human thymus. Measured with immunoSEQ multiplex PCR; TCRdb has only the in-frame clones, and not every one. The data contain approximately 400,000 clones, 85% to 95% of them singletons. Sequencing used thymocytes. These receptors came from a human donor.

This chain links TRBV28 with TRBJ2-7; D not certain. CDR1 and CDR2 (germline): MDHEN, SYDVKM. This CDR3 has 14 residues. V was shortened by 6 bases and J by 2 bases, with 14 bases between the two germline ends. This chain's CDR3 is CASSPSAKAYEQYF. CDR3 nucleotide sequence: TGTGCCAGCAGCCCGTCGGCCAAGGCCTACGAGCAGTACTTC.

This sequence joins TRBV4-3 and TRBJ2-7; 9 bases fit TRBD1. This CDR3 spans 15 amino acids. The V segment lost 3 bases and the J segment 5 bases; nucleotides outside the gene matches: 8. Germline assignment: CDR1 LGHNA and CDR2 YSLEER. The CDR3 spells CASSQYRDRAHEQYF. The CDR3 region has the DNA TGCGCCAGCAGCCAGTACCGGGACAGGGCCCACGAGCAGTACTTC.

V gene TRBV10-3 combines with J gene TRBJ2-3, with 8 bases lining up with TRBD2. This CDR3 contains 16 residues. With 6 bases clipped from V and 5 bases from J, the junction kept 13 bases outside the gene matches. Germline V CDR1 and CDR2: ENHRY, SYGVKD. CDR3 residues: CAIRGRTSGRGDTQYF. In nucleotides, the CDR3 is TGTGCCATCAGGGGTCGAACTAGCGGTCGAGGAGATACGCAGTATTTT.